Listed below are T cell receptor beta chains from one sample, sequenced in a study of T cell repertoires in cytomegalovirus infection. The antigens for these receptors are not known. TCRdb itself ran the reads through MiXCR, one entry per CDR3 protein. The sample carries hundreds of thousands of distinct CDR3 sequences, approximately 32% recorded once. Sequences were derived from cultured PBMCs, sampled from culture after CMV antigen stimulation. These receptors all come from a human donor in good health (CMV status not recorded). Some clones in this sample may be carry-over from other donors' samples. Both conserved end residues are part of each CDR3. The D gene is left open where the match is weak. Only part of the rows carry a size: once, few, many, or a class if the clone is expanded.

V	D	size	J	CDR3	DNA
TRBV7-9	-	many	TRBJ1-4	CASSWSIGGATNEKLFF	TGTGCCAGCAGCTGGTCAATCGGGGGAGCAACTAATGAAAAACTGTTTTTT
TRBV30	TRBD1	-	TRBJ1-1	CAWSMRQGGEAFF	TGTGCCTGGTCTATGCGACAGGGAGGTGAAGCTTTCTTT
TRBV3-1	TRBD1	-	TRBJ2-1	CASSQSFGTVLYNEQFF	TGTGCCAGCAGCCAGAGCTTCGGGACAGTTCTTTACAATGAGCAGTTCTTC
TRBV28	-	few	TRBJ2-1	CASNPEGGGSYNEQFF	TGTGCCAGCAACCCTGAGGGTGGGGGATCCTACAATGAGCAGTTCTTC
TRBV28	-	many	TRBJ1-1	CASSLLNTEAFF	TGTGCCAGCAGCTTGCTGAACACTGAAGCTTTCTTT
TRBV4-2	-	many	TRBJ1-2	CASSQVIGERTNYGYTF	TGTGCCAGCAGCCAAGTTATAGGGGAGAGAACCAACTATGGCTACACCTTC
TRBV19	-	-	TRBJ2-1	CASGKGLFSYNEQFF	TGTGCCAGTGGCAAAGGGCTCTTCTCCTACAATGAGCAGTTCTTC
TRBV6-1	TRBD1	many	TRBJ1-6	CASRSPTGLNSPLHF	TGTGCCAGCAGGTCCCCGACAGGGTTGAATTCACCCCTCCACTTT
TRBV5-6	TRBD2	-	TRBJ2-3	CASSLISSGARTDTQYF	TGTGCCAGCAGCTTGATCTCTAGCGGGGCTCGCACAGATACGCAGTATTTT
TRBV28	TRBD2	few	TRBJ2-3	CAISSGRASTDTQYF	TGTGCCATTTCTAGCGGGAGGGCCAGCACAGATACGCAGTATTTT
TRBV4-1	-	-	TRBJ1-4	CASSPPSVGRGEKLFF	TGCGCCAGCAGCCCGCCAAGCGTAGGACGGGGAGAAAAACTGTTTTTT
TRBV28	-	few	TRBJ1-2	CASSLLPGPGSSGYTF	TGTGCTAGCAGTTTGTTGCCGGGACCGGGTTCGAGTGGCTACACCTTC
TRBV7-8	-	few	TRBJ1-1	CASSPSGQGKTEAFF	TGTGCCAGCAGCCCCTCGGGGCAGGGGAAGACTGAAGCTTTCTTT
TRBV7-4	-	few	TRBJ2-1	CASSSQAQQGWYNEQFF	TGTGCCAGCAGCTCCCAGGCCCAGCAGGGGTGGTACAATGAGCAGTTCTTC
TRBV12-5	-	-	TRBJ1-5	CASGLGIVNQPQHF	TGTGCTAGTGGTTTGGGAATAGTTAATCAGCCCCAGCATTTT
TRBV10-3	TRBD2	-	TRBJ2-1	CAISGSGGADEQFF	TGTGCCATCAGTGGGAGCGGGGGGGCCGATGAGCAGTTCTTC
TRBV4-3	-	-	TRBJ1-5	CASSQNPIFRQPQHF	TGCGCCAGCAGCCAAAACCCCATCTTTAGGCAGCCCCAGCATTTT
TRBV4-1	-	-	TRBJ2-1	CASSQEAEGRMTRFSYNEQFF	TGCGCCAGCAGCCAAGAGGCGGAAGGGCGGATGACCCGATTCTCCTACAATGAGCAGTTCTTC
TRBV2	TRBD1	-	TRBJ2-3	CASSPDRDTDTQYF	TGTGCCAGCAGTCCAGACAGGGACACAGATACGCAGTATTTT
TRBV5-1	-	-	TRBJ1-2	CASSLGVKQGADYGYTF	TGCGCCAGCAGCTTGGGGGTTAAACAGGGAGCAGATTATGGCTACACCTTC
TRBV28	-	many	TRBJ2-1	CASKSTASREQFF	TGTGCCAGCAAATCCACAGCTAGCAGGGAGCAGTTCTTC
TRBV5-1	-	-	TRBJ2-1	CASSLAAEQFF	TGCGCCAGCAGCTTGGCCGCTGAGCAGTTCTTC
TRBV7-3	-	few	TRBJ2-2	CASSLGFGNTGELFF	TGTGCCAGCAGCTTAGGGTTCGGGAACACCGGGGAGCTGTTTTTT
TRBV7-2	-	many	TRBJ1-6	CASSLIPNSPLHF	TGTGCCAGCAGCTTAATACCTAATTCACCCCTCCACTTT
TRBV7-3	-	-	TRBJ2-1	CASSLERGTNEQFF	TGTGCCAGCAGCTTAGAGAGGGGTACCAATGAGCAGTTCTTC
TRBV29-1	-	-	TRBJ1-1	CSVEDPGRNTEAFF	TGCAGCGTTGAAGATCCCGGGAGGAACACTGAAGCTTTCTTT
TRBV7-2	-	-	TRBJ2-5	CASSRGGNGETQYF	TGTGCCAGTAGTCGGGGCGGGAACGGGGAGACCCAGTACTTC
TRBV7-2	-	-	TRBJ1-1	CASSQDRVIAFF	TGTGCCAGCAGCCAGGACAGAGTAATTGCTTTCTTT
TRBV6-6	-	-	TRBJ1-1	CASSYNVEAFF	TGTGCCAGCAGTTATAATGTAGAAGCTTTCTTT
TRBV9	TRBD2	few	TRBJ2-1	CASSGGPGLAYNEQFF	TGTGCCAGCAGCGGGGGTCCGGGACTAGCGTACAATGAGCAGTTCTTC
TRBV7-2	-	-	TRBJ1-4	CASSSDRQKLFF	TGTGCCAGCAGCTCAGACAGGCAAAAACTGTTTTTT
TRBV7-8	-	many	TRBJ1-5	CASSLGTDWGPQHF	TGTGCCAGCAGCTTAGGTACAGACTGGGGGCCCCAGCATTTT
TRBV6-5	TRBD1	-	TRBJ1-1	CASSSGQGWTEAFF	TGTGCCAGCAGTTCCGGACAGGGGTGGACTGAAGCTTTCTTT
TRBV6-2/TRBV6-3	TRBD2	many	TRBJ2-1	CASSYVPRLAGGKEQFF	TGTGCCAGCAGTTACGTACCACGACTAGCGGGAGGGAAAGAGCAGTTCTTC
TRBV20-1	-	-	TRBJ1-5	CSARVTSNQPQHF	TGCAGTGCTAGAGTCACTAGCAATCAGCCCCAGCATTTT
TRBV11-3	-	-	TRBJ2-6	CASSQVCSGANVLTF	TGTGCCAGCAGCCAGGTGTGCTCTGGGGCCAACGTCCTGACTTTC
TRBV19	-	few	TRBJ1-1	CASSQAGVGWFGHTEAFF	TGTGCCAGTAGTCAGGCAGGGGTCGGTTGGTTTGGACACACTGAAGCTTTCTTT
TRBV7-2	-	-	TRBJ1-2	CASSIIHGPNYGYTF	TGTGCCAGCAGCATTATACACGGACCCAACTATGGCTACACCTTC
TRBV9	-	-	TRBJ2-1	CASSVSGHYEQFF	TGTGCCAGCAGCGTGTCCGGACACTATGAGCAGTTCTTC
TRBV20-1	TRBD1	few	TRBJ2-7	CSAVPRQGEQYF	TGCAGTGCTGTACCACGACAGGGCGAGCAGTACTTC
TRBV7-3	TRBD1	-	TRBJ1-1	CASAQGRDTEAFF	TGTGCCAGCGCACAGGGGAGAGACACTGAAGCTTTCTTT
TRBV6-1	TRBD1	-	TRBJ2-1	CASKLGGTGGSSLYNEQFF	TGTGCCAGCAAACTAGGTGGGACAGGGGGCTCTAGCCTCTACAATGAGCAGTTCTTC
TRBV2	-	-	TRBJ2-6	CASRASGGESFSGANVLTF	TGTGCCAGCAGGGCCAGCGGAGGGGAATCGTTCTCTGGGGCCAACGTCCTGACTTTC
TRBV6-5	TRBD2	few	TRBJ2-5	CASSLNGGETQYF	TGTGCCAGCAGTTTGAACGGGGGGGAGACCCAGTACTTC
TRBV19	TRBD1	-	TRBJ1-2	CASRPGQGARGYTF	TGTGCCAGTAGGCCGGGACAGGGGGCGCGAGGCTACACCTTC
TRBV27	-	-	TRBJ1-2	CASSPLQQYYGYTF	TGTGCCAGCAGTCCATTACAGCAATACTATGGCTACACCTTC
TRBV27	-	-	TRBJ2-1	CASSLRSRAYNEQFF	TGTGCCAGCAGCCTTAGGTCTAGGGCCTACAATGAGCAGTTCTTC
TRBV6-2/TRBV6-3	-	few	TRBJ2-3	CASSSPGLSRDTQYF	TGTGCCAGCAGTTCTCCAGGACTTTCCCGAGATACGCAGTATTTT
TRBV5-4	-	few	TRBJ2-7	CASSGRDGPYEQYF	TGTGCCAGCAGCGGCCGGGACGGACCATACGAGCAGTACTTC
TRBV27	-	few	TRBJ2-3	CASSMGRRHTDMQYF	TGTGCCAGCAGTATGGGCAGGAGACACACAGATATGCAGTATTTT
TRBV6-6	-	few	TRBJ1-3	CASSSGPGPSGNTIYF	TGTGCCAGCAGTTCGGGCCCCGGGCCCTCTGGAAACACCATATATTTT
TRBV2	-	-	TRBJ1-1	CASSGQKNTEAFF	TGTGCCAGCAGTGGCCAGAAGAACACTGAAGCTTTCTTT
TRBV4-1	TRBD1	few	TRBJ1-6	CASSQVDRVDSPLHF	TGCGCCAGCAGCCAAGTTGACAGGGTGGATTCACCCCTCCACTTT
TRBV6-2/TRBV6-3	TRBD1	-	TRBJ2-1	CASSSDRGLYNEQFF	TGTGCCAGCAGCTCAGACAGGGGGCTCTACAATGAGCAGTTCTTC
TRBV11-2	-	many	TRBJ1-4	CASSPGTAEKLFF	TGTGCCAGCAGCCCCGGGACGGCTGAAAAACTGTTTTTT
TRBV28	-	-	TRBJ1-2	CASTSGVRLYGYTF	TGTGCCAGCACCTCAGGGGTCCGGCTCTATGGCTACACCTTC
TRBV6-5	TRBD2	-	TRBJ2-5	CATRTSGIQETQYF	TGTGCCACCCGGACTAGCGGAATCCAAGAGACCCAGTACTTC
TRBV7-8	-	few	TRBJ1-2	CASSLVNHGYTF	TGTGCCAGCAGCTTAGTTAACCACGGCTACACCTTC
TRBV7-6	TRBD2	-	TRBJ2-3	CASSLDPGGTDTQYF	TGTGCCAGCAGCTTAGACCCGGGAGGAACAGATACGCAGTATTTT
TRBV10-3	TRBD2	few	TRBJ2-7	CAISGRKTSGGSYEQYF	TGTGCCATCAGTGGCAGAAAGACTAGCGGGGGCTCCTACGAGCAGTACTTC